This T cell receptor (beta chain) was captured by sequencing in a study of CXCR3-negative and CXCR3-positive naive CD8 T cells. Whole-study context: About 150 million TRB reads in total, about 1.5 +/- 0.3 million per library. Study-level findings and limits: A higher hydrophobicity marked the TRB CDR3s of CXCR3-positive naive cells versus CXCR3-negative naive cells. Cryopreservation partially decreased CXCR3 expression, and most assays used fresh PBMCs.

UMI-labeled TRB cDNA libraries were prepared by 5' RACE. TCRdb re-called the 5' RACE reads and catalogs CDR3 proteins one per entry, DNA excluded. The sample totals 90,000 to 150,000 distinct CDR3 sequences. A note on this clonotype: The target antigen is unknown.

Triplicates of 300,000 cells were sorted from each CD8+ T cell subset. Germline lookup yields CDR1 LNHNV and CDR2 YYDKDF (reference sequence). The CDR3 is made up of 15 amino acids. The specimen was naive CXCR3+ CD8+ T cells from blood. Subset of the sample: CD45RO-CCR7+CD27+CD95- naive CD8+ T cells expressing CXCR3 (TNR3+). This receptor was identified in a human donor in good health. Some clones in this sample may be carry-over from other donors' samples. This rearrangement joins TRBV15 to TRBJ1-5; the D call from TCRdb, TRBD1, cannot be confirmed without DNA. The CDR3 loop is CATSREDRSNQPQHF.